This passage covers 10 T cell receptor beta chains from one sample sequenced in a study of a mutant IDH1 vaccine in newly diagnosed glioma. These TCRs are of unknown antigen specificity. Time point reported: week 23, last vaccination. Doses consisted of 300 ug of mutant IDH1 20-mer peptide each, paired with topical imiquimod. Repertoires were generated with immunoSEQ multiplex PCR, while TCRdb's copy carries only in-frame clones and drops some. The sample contains 40,000 to 50,000 clones, 78% of which appear only once. Sample: PBMCs, taken from a glioma patient whose treatment included an IDH1 peptide vaccine. The source is a woman aged 40-49 years with glioma. Some clones in this sample may be carry-over from other donors' samples.

This rearrangement joins TRBV4-3 to TRBJ1-2, with a weak D call TRBD1 (5 bases). This CDR3 is 15 amino acids long. With 0 bases removed from V and 5 bases from J, the gap between germline ends came to 13 bases. CDR1 and CDR2 from the germline V gene are LGHNA and YSLEER. The CDR3 protein is CASSQEVQVGYGYTF. The DNA of the CDR3 is TGCGCCAGCAGCCAAGAGGTACAGGTAGGGTATGGCTACACCTTC.

This clone was seen a single time. This chain joins TRBV14 and TRBJ2-1; 9 bases are a match to TRBD2. The J segment lost 6 bases and the V segment lost 4 bases, leaving 4 bases of the junction unmatched. CDR1 SGHDN and CDR2 FVKESK come from the germline V gene. The CDR3 sequence is 14 residues long. In DNA, the CDR3 is TGTGCCAGCAGCCGCGCGGGAGGGGTCAATGAGCAGTTCTTC. It encodes CASSRAGGVNEQFF.

The V call is TRBV6-1, the J call TRBJ1-4, with 7 bases that match TRBD1. In germline, CDR1 is MNHNS, CDR2 SASEGT. V lost 6 bases and J lost 5; bases outside the gene matches: 6. The CDR3 consists of 14 residues. The chain's CDR3 is CASRTGTVNEKLFF. For the CDR3, the DNA is TGTGCCAGCAGAACCGGGACAGTAAATGAAAAACTGTTTTTT.

There are a few counts of this clone. The rearrangement uses TRBV7-2 and TRBJ1-5; 9 nucleotides agree with TRBD1. V trimming: 4 bases; J trimming: 5 bases; junction bases outside the gene matches: 3. This CDR3 has 14 amino acids. CDR1 is SGHTA and CDR2 is FQGNSA in the germline V gene. The CDR3 region is CASSSGQGHQPQHF. CDR3 DNA: TGTGCCAGCAGCTCGGGACAGGGCCATCAGCCCCAGCATTTT.

The V gene is TRBV29-1, the J gene TRBJ2-7; 11 positions match TRBD1. This CDR3 spans 13 amino acids. V shed 4 bases, J shed 7 bases, and the junction held 6 bases outside the gene matches. The germline CDR1 and CDR2 sequences are SQVTM and ANQGSEA. CDR3 loop: CSVAGQGAGEQYF. The CDR3 DNA reads as TGCAGCGTTGCTGGACAGGGGGCTGGTGAGCAGTACTTC.

The chain is built from TRBV18 and TRBJ1-5, with 7 bases matching TRBD1. V trimming: 3 bases; J trimming: 2 bases; junction bases outside the gene matches: 4. The CDR3 has 15 amino acids. Germline V gene data show CDR1 as KGHSH and CDR2 as LQKENI. In nucleotides, the CDR3 is TGTGCCAGCTCACCCCAGGGGGGAGGCAATCAGCCCCAGCATTTT. Residues: CASSPQGGGNQPQHF.

The V and J genes are TRBV21-1 and TRBJ1-5; no DNA check was done on the table's D call, TRBD1. TRBV21-1 is listed as a pseudogene. The CDR3 totals 20 residues. DNA of the CDR3: TGTGCCAGCAGCAAAGCAGGGGGTTTGGGGGCTGTACTTTCTGGTCAGCCCCAGCATTTT. Its translation: CASSKAGGLGAVLSGQPQHF.

V is TRBV14 and J is TRBJ2-1; no clear D. V shed 3 bases and J shed 6 bases, with 3 bases lying between them. The germline V gene encodes CDR1 SGHDN and CDR2 FVKESK. The CDR3 runs 11 residues. CDR3 sequence (DNA): TGTGCCAGCAGCCACGGCAATGAGCAGTTCTTC. It yields the protein CASSHGNEQFF.

This sequence joins TRBV6-5 and TRBJ2-1; 9 nucleotides agree with TRBD2. V gave up 5 bases and J gave up 9 bases; unmatched junction bases: 8. The CDR3 length is 14 residues. Germline V gene lookup returns CDR1 MNHEY and CDR2 SVGAGI. CDR3 bases: TGTGCCAGCAGTCCAAGCGGGGGGTCGGGTGAGCAGTTCTTC. Translating it yields CASSPSGGSGEQFF.

The genes are TRBV5-1 and TRBJ2-3; possible D gene TRBD2, 5 bases. V gave up 4 bases and J gave up 2 bases, with 8 bases separating them. This CDR3 is built from 13 residues. The germline V gene encodes CDR1 SGHRS and CDR2 YFSETQ. The CDR3 sequence is CASSLGDTDTQYF. The DNA of the CDR3 is TGCGCCAGCAGCCTCGGGGACACAGATACGCAGTATTTT.